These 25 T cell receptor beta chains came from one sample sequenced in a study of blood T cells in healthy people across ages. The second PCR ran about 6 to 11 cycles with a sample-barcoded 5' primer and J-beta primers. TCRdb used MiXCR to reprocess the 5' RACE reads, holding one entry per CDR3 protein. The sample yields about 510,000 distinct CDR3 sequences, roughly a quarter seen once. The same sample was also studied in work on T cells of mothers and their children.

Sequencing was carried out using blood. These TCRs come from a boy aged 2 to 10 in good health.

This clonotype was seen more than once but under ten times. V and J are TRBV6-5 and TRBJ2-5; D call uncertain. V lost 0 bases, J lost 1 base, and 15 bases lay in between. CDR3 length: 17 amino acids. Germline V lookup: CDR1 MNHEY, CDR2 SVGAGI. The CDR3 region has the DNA TGTGCCAGCAGTTACTCGAGTAGCACACATCTCCAAGAGACCCAGTACTTC. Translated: CASSYSSSTHLQETQYF.

The CDR3 sequence is CSVELGAGGEQYF. For the CDR3, the DNA is TGCAGCGTTGAGCTGGGGGCGGGCGGCGAGCAGTACTTC. The chain combines TRBV29-1 with TRBJ2-7, with D maybe TRBD1 (6 bases). The V gene's germline CDR1 is SQVTM and CDR2 ANQGSEA. Trimming removed 3 bases from V and 6 bases from J, with 15 bases in between. The CDR3 runs to 13 residues.

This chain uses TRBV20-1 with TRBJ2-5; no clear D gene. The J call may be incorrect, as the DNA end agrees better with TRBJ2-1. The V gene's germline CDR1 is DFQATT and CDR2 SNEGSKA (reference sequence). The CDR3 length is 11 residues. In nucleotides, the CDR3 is TGCAGTGCTAGAGAAGGGTCGGGGCAGTTCTTC. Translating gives CSAREGSGQFF.

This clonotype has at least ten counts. CDR3 amino acids: CASRQGTSTDTQYF. CDR3 DNA sequence: TGTGCCAGCAGACAGGGGACTAGCACAGATACGCAGTATTTT. The chain has TRBV12-3 or TRBV12-4 and TRBJ2-3; the D gene is possibly TRBD1 (7 bases). Deletions cut 6 bases from V and 0 bases from J, with 10 bases between. The CDR3 is 14 amino acids.

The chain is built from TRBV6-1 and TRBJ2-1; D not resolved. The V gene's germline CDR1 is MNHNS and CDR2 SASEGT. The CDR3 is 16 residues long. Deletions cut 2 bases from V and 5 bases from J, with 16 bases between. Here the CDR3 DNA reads TGTGCCAGCAGTGAAAATGCTAGGTCTAAAAACAATGAGCAGTTCTTC. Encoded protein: CASSENARSKNNEQFF.

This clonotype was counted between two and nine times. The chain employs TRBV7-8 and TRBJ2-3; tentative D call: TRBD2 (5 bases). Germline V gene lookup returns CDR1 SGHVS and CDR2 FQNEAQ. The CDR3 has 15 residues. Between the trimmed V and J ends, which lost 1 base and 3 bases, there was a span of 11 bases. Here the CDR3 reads CASSLGELDTDTQYF. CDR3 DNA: TGTGCCAGCAGCTTAGGAGAACTAGATACAGATACGCAGTATTTT.

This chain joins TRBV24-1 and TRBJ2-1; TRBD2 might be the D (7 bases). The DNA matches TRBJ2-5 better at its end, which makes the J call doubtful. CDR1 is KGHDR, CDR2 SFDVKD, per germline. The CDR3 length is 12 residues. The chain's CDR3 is CATSAGEGTQYF. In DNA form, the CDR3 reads TGTGCCACCAGTGCAGGGGAGGGGACCCAGTACTTC.

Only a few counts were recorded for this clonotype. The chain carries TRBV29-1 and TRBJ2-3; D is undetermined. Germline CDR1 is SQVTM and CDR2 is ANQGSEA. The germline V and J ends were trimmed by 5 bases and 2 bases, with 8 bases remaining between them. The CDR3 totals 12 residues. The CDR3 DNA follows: TGCAGCGTTCGGCAGGCCACAGATACGCAGTATTTT. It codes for CSVRQATDTQYF.

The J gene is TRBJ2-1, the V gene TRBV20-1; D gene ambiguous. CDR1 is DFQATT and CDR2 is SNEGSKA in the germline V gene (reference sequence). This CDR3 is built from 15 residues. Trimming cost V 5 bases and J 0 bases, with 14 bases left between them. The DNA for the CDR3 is TGCAGTGCTCAGCACTCCCGGAGCTCCTACAATGAGCAGTTCTTC. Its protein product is CSAQHSRSSYNEQFF.

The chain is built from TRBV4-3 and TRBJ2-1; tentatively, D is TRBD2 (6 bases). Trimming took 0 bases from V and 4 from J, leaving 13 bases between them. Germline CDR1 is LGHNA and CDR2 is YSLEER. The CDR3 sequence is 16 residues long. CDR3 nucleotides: TGCGCCAGCAGCCAAGATAAAGCGGGCCCTTACAATGAGCAGTTCTTC. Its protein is CASSQDKAGPYNEQFF.

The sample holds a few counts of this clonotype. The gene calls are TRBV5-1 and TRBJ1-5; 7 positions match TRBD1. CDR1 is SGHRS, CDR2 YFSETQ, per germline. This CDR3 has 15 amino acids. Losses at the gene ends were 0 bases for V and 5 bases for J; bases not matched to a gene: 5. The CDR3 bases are TGCGCCAGCAGCTTGGAGGGGACAGACGATCAGCCCCAGCATTTT. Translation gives CASSLEGTDDQPQHF. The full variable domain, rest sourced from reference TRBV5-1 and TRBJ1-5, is KAGVTQTPRYLIKTRGQQVTLSCSPISGHRSVSWYQQTPGQGLQFLFEYFSETQRNKGNFPGRFSGRQFSNSRSEMNVSTLELGDSALYLCASSLEGTDDQPQHFGDGTRLSIL.

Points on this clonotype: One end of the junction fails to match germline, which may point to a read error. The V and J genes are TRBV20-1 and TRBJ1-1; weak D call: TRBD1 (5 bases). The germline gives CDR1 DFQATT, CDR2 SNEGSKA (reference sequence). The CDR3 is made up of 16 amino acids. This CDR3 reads CSARLIRGDVNTEASF. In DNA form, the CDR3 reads TGCAGTGCTAGATTAATAAGAGGGGATGTAAACACTGAAGCTTCCTTT.

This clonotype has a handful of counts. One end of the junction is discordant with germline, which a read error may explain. The chain's CDR3 is CASSHFDGGSYEQCF. For the CDR3, the DNA is TGTGCCAGCAGTCACTTCGACGGAGGATCCTACGAGCAGTGCTTC. This chain connects TRBV2 to TRBJ2-5, with a weak D call TRBD2 (5 bases). The CDR3 loop spans 15 amino acids. Germline loops: CDR1 SNHLY, CDR2 FYNNEI.

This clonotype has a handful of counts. The CDR3 protein is CSVRGQRINQPQHF. Written as DNA, the CDR3 is TGCAGCGTCCGTGGACAGCGGATTAATCAGCCCCAGCATTTT. The chain links TRBV29-1 to TRBJ1-5; D is perhaps TRBD1 (6 bases). Trimming left V 6 bases short and J 4 bases short, with 16 bases between. Per germline, CDR1 SQVTM and CDR2 ANQGSEA. This CDR3 comprises 14 residues.

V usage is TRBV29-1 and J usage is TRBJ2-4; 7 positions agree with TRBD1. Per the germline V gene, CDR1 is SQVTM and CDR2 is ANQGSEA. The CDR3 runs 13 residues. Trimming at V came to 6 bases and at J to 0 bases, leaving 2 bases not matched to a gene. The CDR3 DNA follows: TGCAGCGTGGGACAGCTAGCCAAAAACATTCAGTACTTC. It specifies CSVGQLAKNIQYF.

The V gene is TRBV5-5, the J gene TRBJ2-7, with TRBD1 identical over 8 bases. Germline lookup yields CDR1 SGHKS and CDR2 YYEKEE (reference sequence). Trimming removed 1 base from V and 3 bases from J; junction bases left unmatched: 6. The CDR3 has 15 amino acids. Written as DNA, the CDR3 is TGTGCCAGCAGCTTGTACAGGACAGGGAGCTACGAGCAGTACTTC. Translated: CASSLYRTGSYEQYF.

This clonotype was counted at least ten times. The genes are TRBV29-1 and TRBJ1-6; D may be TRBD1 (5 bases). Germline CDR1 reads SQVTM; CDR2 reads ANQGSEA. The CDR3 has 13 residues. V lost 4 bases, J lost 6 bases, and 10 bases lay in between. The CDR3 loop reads CSVAGTANSPLHF. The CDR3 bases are TGCAGCGTTGCCGGGACGGCTAATTCACCCCTCCACTTT.

The CDR3: CASSLVGTRSETQYF. CDR3 DNA: TGTGCCAGCAGCCTCGTCGGGACTAGGTCGGAGACCCAGTACTTC. This chain links TRBV5-6 with TRBJ2-5; 8 bases match TRBD2. Germline V gene lookup returns CDR1 SGHDT and CDR2 YYEEEE. The J segment lost 5 bases and the V segment lost 4 bases, leaving 10 bases of the junction unmatched. The CDR3 covers 15 residues.

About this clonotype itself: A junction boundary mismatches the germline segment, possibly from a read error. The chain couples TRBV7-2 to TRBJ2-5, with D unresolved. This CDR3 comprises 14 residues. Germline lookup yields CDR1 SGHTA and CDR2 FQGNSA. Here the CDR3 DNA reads TGTGCCAGCAGCTTAGAGTCCCACGGAGAGACCCGGTACTTC. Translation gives CASSLESHGETRYF.

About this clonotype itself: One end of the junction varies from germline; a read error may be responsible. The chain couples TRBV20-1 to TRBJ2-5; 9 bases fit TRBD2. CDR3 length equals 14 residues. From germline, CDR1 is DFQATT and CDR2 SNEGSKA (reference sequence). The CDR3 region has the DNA TGCGGTGCTAGCAAAGCGGGGGGACAAGAGACCCAGTACTTC. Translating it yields CGASKAGGQETQYF.

In DNA form, the CDR3 reads TGCAGCGTTGGGAGGGGCCGTGAAGATACGCAGTATTTT. As protein: CSVGRGREDTQYF. The chain carries TRBV29-1 and TRBJ2-3; a possible D gene is TRBD2 (6 bases). Trimming took 4 bases from V and 5 from J, leaving 13 bases between them. This CDR3 is 13 amino acids long. In germline, CDR1 is SQVTM, CDR2 ANQGSEA.

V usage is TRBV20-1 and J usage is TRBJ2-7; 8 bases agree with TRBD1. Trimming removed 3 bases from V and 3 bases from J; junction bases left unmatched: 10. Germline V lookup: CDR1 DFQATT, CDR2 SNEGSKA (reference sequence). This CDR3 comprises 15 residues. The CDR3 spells CSAREGGQVIYEQYF. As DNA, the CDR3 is TGCAGTGCTAGGGAGGGGGGACAGGTCATCTACGAGCAGTACTTC.

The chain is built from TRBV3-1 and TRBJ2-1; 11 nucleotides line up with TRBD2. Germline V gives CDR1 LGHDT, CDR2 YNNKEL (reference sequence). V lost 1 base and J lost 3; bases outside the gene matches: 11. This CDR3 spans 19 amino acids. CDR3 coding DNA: TGTGCCAGCAGCCAAGGAGGTAGCGGGGGGGGTCGGTTCTACAATGAGCAGTTCTTC. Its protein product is CASSQGGSGGGRFYNEQFF.

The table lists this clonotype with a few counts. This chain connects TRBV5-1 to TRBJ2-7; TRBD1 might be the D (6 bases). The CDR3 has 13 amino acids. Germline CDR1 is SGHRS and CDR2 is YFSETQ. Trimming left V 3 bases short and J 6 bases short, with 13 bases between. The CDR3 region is CASSWGGQLEQYF. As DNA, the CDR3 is TGCGCCAGCAGCTGGGGTGGACAGCTCGAGCAGTACTTC.

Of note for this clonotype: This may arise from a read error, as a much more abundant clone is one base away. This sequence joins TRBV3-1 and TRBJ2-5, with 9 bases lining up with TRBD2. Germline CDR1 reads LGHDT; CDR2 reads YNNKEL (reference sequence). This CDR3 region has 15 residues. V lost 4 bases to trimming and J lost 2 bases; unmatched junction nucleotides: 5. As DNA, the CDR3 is TGTGCCAGCAGCCCCGGGACTAGCCAACAAGAGACCCAGTACTTC. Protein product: CASSPGTSQQETQYF.